These 20 T cell receptor beta chains were all obtained from the same sample, sequenced in a study of graft-versus-host responses after intestinal transplantation. Their cognate antigens are unknown. Some clones are missing from TCRdb's copy, which holds only in-frame ones; the method was immunoSEQ multiplex PCR. Among some 97,000 clones, over 75% were seen once, and the ten largest hold around 0.98%. Sequences were derived from unstimulated CD4+ T cells sorted from spleen or lymph node cells, sampled before transplant. These receptor sequences come from a human donor who was the organ donor for an intestinal transplant.

The chain is built from TRBV10-3 and TRBJ2-1; D unresolved. Germline V gives CDR1 ENHRY, CDR2 SYGVKD. The CDR3 is 13 residues long. Deletions cut 2 bases from V and 6 bases from J, with 8 bases between. Here the CDR3 reads CAISELHGNEQFF. The CDR3 DNA sequence: TGTGCCATCAGTGAGCTCCACGGCAATGAGCAGTTCTTC.

This chain connects TRBV6-1 to TRBJ1-2; D remains unclear. CDR1 is MNHNS, CDR2 SASEGT, per germline. The CDR3 consists of 15 residues. The ends were cut back, 7 bases at V and 2 bases at J, with 17 bases in the middle. The CDR3 DNA follows: TGTGCCAGCAAACCCGGGATACGAGGGAACTATGGCTACACCTTC. Protein: CASKPGIRGNYGYTF.

This clone was seen just once. The chain combines TRBV11-2 with TRBJ1-2; D call uncertain. Trimming removed 1 base at V and 13 bases at J, with 13 bases between. The CDR3 has 12 amino acids. The V gene's germline CDR1 is SGHAT and CDR2 FQNNGV. CDR3 nucleotide sequence: TGTGCCAGCAGCTTAGTGGGCGAGGAGCTCACCTTC. As protein: CASSLVGEELTF.

This clone was observed a single time. The rearrangement joins TRBV4-1 to TRBJ2-5; TRBD2 matches at 9 bases. The J call is in doubt because the DNA end fits TRBJ2-7 better. The CDR3 spans 16 residues. Germline CDR1 reads MGHRA; CDR2 reads YSYEKL. CDR3 DNA sequence: TGCGCCAGCAGCCACATAGCGCGGGGGGGCCACGACGAGCAGTACTTC. Translation gives CASSHIARGGHDEQYF.

V usage is TRBV5-1 and J usage is TRBJ2-7; D remains unclear. V lost 2 bases to trimming and J lost 4 bases, with 4 bases between them. CDR1 SGHRS and CDR2 YFSETQ come from the germline V gene. The CDR3 sequence is 11 residues long. This CDR3 reads CASSFGYEQYF. DNA for the CDR3: TGCGCCAGCAGCTTTGGGTACGAGCAGTACTTC.

The chain links TRBV7-2 to TRBJ2-3; D possibly corresponds to TRBD1 (7 bases). CDR3 size: 18 residues. Germline CDR1 is SGHTA and CDR2 is FQGNSA. Trimming stripped 4 bases from V and 5 bases from J, with 25 bases between. In DNA form, the CDR3 reads TGTGCCAGCAGCTCACAGACCGGGACAGCTTGGGGAGGAGATACGCAGTATTTT. It specifies CASSSQTGTAWGGDTQYF.

V usage is TRBV15 and J usage is TRBJ1-2; D is unresolved. Germline-derived CDR1 and CDR2 are LNHNV and YYDKDF (reference sequence). The CDR3 has 15 residues. Trimming shortened V by 0 bases and J by 5 bases, and 13 bases separated the two germline ends. The CDR3 region is CATSRDPHSGYGYTF. Written as DNA, the CDR3 is TGTGCCACCAGCAGAGATCCCCACAGTGGATATGGCTACACCTTC.

The gene calls are TRBV2 and TRBJ1-2; 9 bases line up with TRBD1. The CDR3 spans 13 residues. Germline CDR1 and CDR2: SNHLY and FYNNEI. Trimming at V came to 7 bases and at J to 11 bases, leaving 11 bases not matched to a gene. The CDR3 reads CASTTQGQGQYTF. CDR3 DNA: TGTGCCAGCACCACTCAGGGACAGGGCCAGTACACCTTC.

This chain joins TRBV18 and TRBJ1-1; 10 positions match TRBD1. The CDR3 sequence is 18 residues long. With V trimmed by 2 bases and J by 0 bases, 9 bases remained unmatched. CDR1 is KGHSH, CDR2 LQKENI, per germline. The CDR3 nucleotides are TGTGCCAGCTCACCATCCCTGACAGGGGGCGGAGTGAACACTGAAGCTTTCTTT. Its translation: CASSPSLTGGGVNTEAFF.

This clone was found a few times. The chain recombines TRBV19 with TRBJ1-2; a possible D gene is TRBD1 (5 bases). Germline assignment: CDR1 LNHDA and CDR2 SQIVND (reference sequence). Trimming shortened V by 3 bases and J by 3 bases, and 8 bases separated the two germline ends. The CDR3 consists of 13 residues. The CDR3 DNA sequence: TGTGCCAGTAGTATCGCACAGGACTATGGCTACACCTTC. Translated: CASSIAQDYGYTF. Drawing the rest from reference TRBV19 and TRBJ1-2, the complete variable domain is DGGITQSPKYLFRKEGQNVTLSCEQNLNHDAMYWYRQDPGQGLRLIYYSQIVNDFQKGDIAEGYSVSREKKESFPLTVTSAQKNPTAFYLCASSIAQDYGYTFGSGTRLTVV.

V is TRBV11-2 and J is TRBJ1-5; D gene unclear. The CDR3 is made up of 13 amino acids. Trimming took 3 bases from V and 3 from J, leaving 6 bases between them. Germline V CDR1 and CDR2: SGHAT, FQNNGV. The CDR3 loop reads CASSLDLNQPQHF. CDR3 bases: TGTGCCAGCAGCTTGGATCTCAATCAGCCCCAGCATTTT.

The chain has TRBV10-2 and TRBJ1-2, with 7 bases identical to TRBD1. The trim removed 5 bases at V and 4 bases at J, leaving 7 bases unmatched. Per the germline V gene, CDR1 is WSHSY and CDR2 is SAAADI. This CDR3 spans 14 amino acids. CDR3 loop: CASSPETGSYGYTF. The DNA for the CDR3 is TGCGCCAGCAGTCCCGAGACAGGGTCCTATGGCTACACCTTC.

The rearrangement joins TRBV7-3 to TRBJ2-1, with 9 bases that match TRBD2. Per the germline V gene, CDR1 is SGHTA and CDR2 is FQGTGA. Trimming at V came to 5 bases and at J to 9 bases, leaving 11 bases not matched to a gene. This CDR3 has 15 residues. This CDR3 reads CASSPASGEVTEQFF. The CDR3 nucleotides are TGTGCCAGCAGCCCTGCTAGCGGGGAGGTCACTGAGCAGTTCTTC. The full variable domain, in which reference TRBV7-3 and TRBJ2-1 provide the parts outside the CDR3, is GAGVSQTPSNKVTEKGKYVELRCDPISGHTALYWYRQSLGQGPEFLIYFQGTGAADDSGLPNDRFFAVRPEGSVSTLKIQRTERGDSAVYLCASSPASGEVTEQFFGPGTRLTVL.

The CDR3 is CASSPGSDTQYF. The CDR3 DNA follows: TGCGCCAGCAGTCCAGGGTCAGATACGCAGTATTTT. The rearrangement joins TRBV5-1 to TRBJ2-3; D perhaps matches TRBD1 (5 bases). The CDR3 covers 12 residues. Trimming took off 5 bases at V and 4 bases at J, with 8 bases between the two ends. Germline CDR1 and CDR2: SGHRS and YFSETQ. Full variable domain (rest looked up from reference TRBV5-1 and TRBJ2-3): KAGVTQTPRYLIKTRGQQVTLSCSPISGHRSVSWYQQTPGQGLQFLFEYFSETQRNKGNFPGRFSGRQFSNSRSEMNVSTLELGDSALYLCASSPGSDTQYFGPGTRLTVL.

CDR3 region: CASSFPSVSGANVLTF. The CDR3 bases are TGTGCCAGCAGTTTCCCTAGCGTCTCTGGGGCCAACGTCCTGACTTTC. This chain connects TRBV28 to TRBJ2-6; TRBD2 might be the D (6 bases). This CDR3 has 16 amino acids. Germline V gene data show CDR1 as MDHEN and CDR2 as SYDVKM. V was pared by 3 bases and J by 0 bases, with 9 bases between.

V and J are TRBV28 and TRBJ1-5; D is unresolved. Between the trimmed V and J ends, which lost 2 bases and 5 bases, there was a span of 13 bases. Germline V lookup: CDR1 MDHEN, CDR2 SYDVKM. This CDR3 has 15 amino acids. The CDR3 nucleotides read TGTGCCAGCAGTTTAATTTCGTCCGGCTATCAGCCCCAGCATTTT. It is translated as CASSLISSGYQPQHF.

This chain joins TRBV28 and TRBJ1-6, with D perhaps matching TRBD1 (5 bases). Germline CDR1 reads MDHEN; CDR2 reads SYDVKM. The CDR3 loop spans 19 amino acids. The V and J ends lost 5 bases and 0 bases respectively, with 20 bases between them. The DNA for the CDR3 is TGTGCCAGCAGTCCAGGGACTCACTCAGGCGTCTCCTATAATTCACCCCTCCACTTT. Protein product: CASSPGTHSGVSYNSPLHF. Looking up the rest from reference TRBV28 and TRBJ1-6 gives the full variable domain: DVKVTQSSRYLVKRTGEKVFLECVQDMDHENMFWYRQDPGLGLRLIYFSYDVKMKEKGDIPEGYSVSREKKERFSLILESASTNQTSMYLCASSPGTHSGVSYNSPLHFGNGTRLTVT.

This chain uses TRBV7-6 with TRBJ1-1; D is perhaps TRBD1 (6 bases). Trimming took off 6 bases at V and 5 bases at J, with 13 bases between the two ends. The germline V gene has CDR1 SGHVS and CDR2 FNYEAQ. The CDR3 contains 13 residues. CDR3: CASREGVGTEAFF. DNA of the CDR3: TGTGCCAGCAGAGAGGGGGTGGGTACTGAAGCTTTCTTT.

The chain carries TRBV7-8 and TRBJ2-7, with D uncertain. Germline V gene data show CDR1 as SGHVS and CDR2 as FQNEAQ. Trimming shortened V by 6 bases and J by 3 bases, and 24 bases separated the two germline ends. The CDR3 extends over 17 amino acids. This chain's CDR3 is CASSFTHKTRSYYEQYF. CDR3 sequence (DNA): TGTGCCAGCAGTTTCACGCACAAAACACGATCTTACTACGAGCAGTACTTC.

This clone was observed a single time. V usage is TRBV6-6 and J usage is TRBJ1-6; no definite D call. The V end was cut by 2 bases, the J end by 9 bases, with 5 bases between. CDR3 length: 12 amino acids. Germline-derived CDR1 and CDR2 are MNHNY and SVGAGI (reference sequence). CDR3 coding DNA: TGTGCCAGCAGTTACGGTGGTTCACCCCTCCACTTT. This sequence encodes CASSYGGSPLHF.